These 24 T cell receptor beta chains originate from one sample sequenced in a study of cytomegalovirus exposure and HLA in healthy donors. A multiplex PCR was run with 60 Vbeta primers and 13 Jbeta primers. Sequencing used immunoSEQ multiplex PCR; TCRdb keeps in-frame clones, though not all of them. The repertoire has around 110,000 clones, under 85% of them found once; the top ten carry around 1.6%. What was sequenced was PBMCs. Receptor source: a woman between 18 and 29 years old in good health and CMV-seronegative.

DNA for the CDR3: TGCGCCAGCAGGGACAGGGGGCTTGGAAATGAAAAACTGTTTTTT. Amino acid sequence: CASRDRGLGNEKLFF. V usage is TRBV10-2 and J usage is TRBJ1-4; TRBD1 matches at 11 bases. The V gene end was trimmed by 6 bases and the J gene end by 5 bases; junction bases not matched to a gene: 5. The length of the CDR3 is 15 residues. Germline lookup yields CDR1 WSHSY and CDR2 SAAADI.

The J gene is TRBJ2-7, the V gene TRBV29-1, with D perhaps TRBD2 (7 bases). Germline V lookup: CDR1 SQVTM, CDR2 ANQGSEA. The V gene lost 3 bases and the J gene lost 7 bases, with 16 bases spanning the gap. The CDR3 runs to 13 residues. CDR3 region: CSVDRGASGEQYF. The CDR3 bases are TGCAGCGTTGATCGGGGGGCTTCTGGTGAGCAGTACTTC.

V is TRBV30 and J is TRBJ2-1, with 9 bases fitting TRBD1. Germline V gene data show CDR1 as GTSNPN and CDR2 as SVGIG (reference sequence). Losses at the gene ends were 5 bases for V and 8 bases for J; bases not matched to a gene: 7. The CDR3 is made up of 13 amino acids. The CDR3: CAWDTGQGYEQFF. The CDR3 DNA reads as TGTGCCTGGGATACGGGACAGGGTTATGAGCAGTTCTTC.

About this clone: This is likely a read error, given that the CDR3 carries no conserved phenylalanine or tryptophan at its end. The chain is built from TRBV4-1 and TRBJ1-5, with 9 bases identical to TRBD1. There are 16 residues in the CDR3. Germline V CDR1 and CDR2: MGHRA, YSYEKL. J lost 2 bases, V lost 1 base, and 3 bases had no gene match. The CDR3 here is CASSQVQGAGNQPQHV. CDR3 DNA sequence: TGCGCCAGCAGCCAAGTACAGGGGGCAGGCAATCAGCCCCAGCATGTT.

In its sample, this clone was seen a few times. The chain recombines TRBV11-2 with TRBJ1-1; a possible D gene is TRBD1 (6 bases). The CDR3 is 15 residues long. The ends were cut back, 1 base at V and 1 base at J, with 10 bases in the middle. Germline V gene data show CDR1 as SGHAT and CDR2 as FQNNGV. Here the CDR3 DNA reads TGTGCCAGCAGCTTAGTGGAAGGGGGGAACACTGAAGCTTTCTTT. It translates to CASSLVEGGNTEAFF.

This sequence joins TRBV25-1 and TRBJ1-1; D ambiguous. Germline V gives CDR1 MGHDK, CDR2 SYGVNS. The V gene lost 4 bases and the J gene lost 5 bases, with 14 bases spanning the gap. This CDR3 region has 14 residues. CDR3 sequence: CASSVLGPGTEAFF. The CDR3 nucleotides read TGTGCCAGCAGTGTTTTAGGGCCGGGGACTGAAGCTTTCTTT.

The V and J genes are TRBV6-1 and TRBJ2-1; TRBD2 aligns across 11 bases. In germline, CDR1 is MNHNS, CDR2 SASEGT. This CDR3 is 15 amino acids long. With V trimmed by 6 bases and J by 5 bases, 6 bases remained unmatched. CDR3 in amino acids: CASRGGTSGNNEQFF. CDR3 DNA sequence: TGTGCCAGCAGAGGGGGGACTAGCGGAAACAATGAGCAGTTCTTC.

V is TRBV6-1 and J is TRBJ2-7, with a possible D match to TRBD1 (6 bases). The CDR3 covers 14 residues. Germline CDR1 is MNHNS and CDR2 is SASEGT. V was cut by 6 bases and J by 2 bases, with 14 bases left in between. CDR3 coding DNA: TGTGCCAGCAGGCCCGGGACAACTACCTACGAGCAGTACTTC. The encoded protein is CASRPGTTTYEQYF.

The J gene is TRBJ2-3, the V gene TRBV7-8; 12 positions match TRBD1. This CDR3 has 16 amino acids. With 2 bases clipped from V and 6 bases from J, the junction kept 6 bases outside the gene matches. From germline, CDR1 is SGHVS and CDR2 FQNEAQ. CDR3: CASSLLGTGGADTQYF. The CDR3 nucleotides read TGTGCCAGCAGCTTACTCGGGACAGGGGGCGCCGATACGCAGTATTTT.

The chain combines TRBV25-1 with TRBJ2-1, with 7 bases that match TRBD1. Per the germline V gene, CDR1 is MGHDK and CDR2 is SYGVNS. V was clipped by 3 bases and J by 2 bases; unmatched bases: 4. There are 15 residues in the CDR3. The CDR3 sequence is CASSDQGDPYNEQFF. The CDR3 DNA sequence: TGTGCCAGCAGTGATCAGGGGGACCCCTACAATGAGCAGTTCTTC.

In DNA form, the CDR3 reads TGTGCCAGCAGTGAAGCGCTCGGGGGGACCTTTTATGGCTACACCTTC. It encodes CASSEALGGTFYGYTF. V gene TRBV2 combines with J gene TRBJ1-2, with D possibly TRBD1 on 5 matching bases. The V and J ends lost 0 bases and 5 bases respectively, with 16 bases between them. This CDR3 has 16 residues. From germline, CDR1 is SNHLY and CDR2 FYNNEI.

This clone came up once. This chain connects TRBV7-8 to TRBJ2-6; 8 bases align to TRBD1. The CDR3 runs to 18 residues. Germline V gene sequence: CDR1 SGHVS, CDR2 FQNEAQ. The V and J ends lost 1 base and 2 bases, in that order; junction bases with no gene match: 7. The CDR3 reads CASSLVGRGLTGANVLTF. The CDR3 coding sequence is TGTGCCAGCAGCTTAGTTGGCAGGGGGCTGACTGGGGCCAACGTCCTGACTTTC.

The chain uses TRBV25-1 and TRBJ1-2, with 7 bases that match TRBD1. The CDR3 has 17 amino acids. Germline V gene sequence: CDR1 MGHDK, CDR2 SYGVNS. V trimming: 4 bases; J trimming: 8 bases; junction bases outside the gene matches: 19. CDR3 sequence reads: CASSGQGQGDLVWGYTF. DNA for the CDR3: TGTGCCAGCAGTGGCCAGGGTCAGGGGGATCTGGTTTGGGGCTACACCTTC.

Notes on this clone: The same CDR3 is also encoded by other DNA sequences in this sample. V gene TRBV2 combines with J gene TRBJ1-2; a possible D gene is TRBD1 (6 bases). V gave up 7 bases and J gave up 0 bases, with 18 bases separating them. The CDR3 spans 16 residues. The germline V gene encodes CDR1 SNHLY and CDR2 FYNNEI. This CDR3 is CASTAQGGKANYGYTF. DNA for the CDR3: TGTGCCAGCACGGCACAGGGTGGGAAGGCTAACTATGGCTACACCTTC.

This sequence joins TRBV10-3 and TRBJ2-5, with 9 bases matching TRBD1. Germline loops: CDR1 ENHRY, CDR2 SYGVKD. The ends lost 8 bases at V and 3 bases at J; junction bases unmatched: 10. This CDR3 has 15 amino acids. The CDR3 is CAISSRDREKETQYF. The CDR3 DNA follows: TGTGCCATCTCGAGCCGGGACAGGGAAAAAGAGACCCAGTACTTC.

This clone has more than one count but fewer than ten. V gene TRBV4-2 combines with J gene TRBJ2-1; D is possibly TRBD2 (5 bases). The V and J ends lost 4 bases and 10 bases respectively, with 17 bases between them. The germline V gene encodes CDR1 LGHNA and CDR2 YNFKEQ. CDR3 size: 14 residues. The CDR3 region has the DNA TGTGCCAGCAGCCGAGCCCGGACGACGGGGGAGCAGTTCTTC. Its translation: CASSRARTTGEQFF.

J is TRBJ1-2 and V is TRBV20-1; no firm D call. The CDR3 is made up of 11 amino acids. V was cut by 3 bases and J by 6 bases, with 8 bases left in between. Germline assignment: CDR1 DFQATT and CDR2 SNEGSKA (reference sequence). CDR3 DNA: TGCAGTGCTAGCTTTCGAGATGGCTACACCTTC. Translation gives CSASFRDGYTF.

The gene calls are TRBV4-1 and TRBJ1-5; TRBD1 is a possible D gene (5 bases). The CDR3 sequence is 15 residues long. Germline loops: CDR1 MGHRA, CDR2 YSYEKL. V was clipped by 1 base and J by 3 bases, with 10 bases between them. The CDR3 is CASSQAGLFNQPQHF. In nucleotides, the CDR3 is TGCGCCAGCAGCCAAGCAGGGCTTTTCAATCAGCCCCAGCATTTT.

This clone was seen only once. The V call is TRBV29-1, the J call TRBJ1-1; D may be TRBD1 (5 bases). Germline CDR1 is SQVTM and CDR2 is ANQGSEA. The length of the CDR3 is 12 residues. V lost 7 bases and J lost 4, with 13 bases in between. This CDR3 is CSASGGITEAFF. CDR3 DNA sequence: TGCAGCGCAAGTGGGGGGATCACTGAAGCTTTCTTT.

J is TRBJ1-4 and V is TRBV5-5, with D unresolved. Trimming stripped 4 bases from V and 0 bases from J, with 13 bases between. The CDR3 runs to 16 residues. Germline CDR1 and CDR2: SGHKS and YYEKEE (reference sequence). The DNA of the CDR3 is TGTGCCAGCAGCCAGTCTGGCGGGACAACTAATGAAAAACTGTTTTTT. As protein: CASSQSGGTTNEKLFF.

The CDR3 nucleotides are TGTGCCACCAGCAGAGATCAGAATCAGCCCCAGCATTTT. As protein: CATSRDQNQPQHF. This sequence joins TRBV15 and TRBJ1-5; no reliable D call. The V gene's germline CDR1 is LNHNV and CDR2 YYDKDF (reference sequence). The CDR3 is made up of 13 amino acids. V shed 0 bases and J shed 4 bases, with 4 bases lying between them.

The V call is TRBV19, the J call TRBJ1-2; TRBD1 agrees at 8 bases. V gave up 6 bases and J gave up 4 bases; unmatched junction bases: 7. From germline, CDR1 is LNHDA and CDR2 SQIVND (reference sequence). The CDR3 spans 14 residues. CDR3 DNA: TGTGCCAGTAGCTACCAGGGGGCAGGCTATGGCTACACCTTC. Protein product: CASSYQGAGYGYTF.

The gene calls are TRBV15 and TRBJ2-7, with TRBD1 as a possible D gene (5 bases). The V and J ends lost 5 bases and 5 bases respectively, with 22 bases between them. Germline CDR1 LNHNV, CDR2 YYDKDF (reference sequence). This CDR3 contains 16 residues. CDR3 residues: CATSSILGRARDEQYF. The CDR3 region has the DNA TGTGCCACCAGCTCCATATTGGGCAGGGCCAGGGACGAGCAGTACTTC.

This sequence joins TRBV13 and TRBJ2-1; 12 bases match TRBD1. Germline CDR1 is PRHDT and CDR2 is FYEKMQ (reference sequence). V gave up 8 bases and J gave up 8 bases; unmatched junction bases: 10. CDR3 length equals 15 residues. The CDR3 protein is CASSRRDRGHDEQFF. CDR3 in DNA: TGTGCCAGCTCGAGGCGGGACAGGGGGCACGATGAGCAGTTCTTC.